The T cell receptor (beta chain) described here comes from a study of glioma-infiltrating T cells (TCRdb year 2016). About the study as a whole: The study sequenced TCR alpha- and beta-chain repertoires from glioma tissue, from non-neoplastic brain tissue and from matched peripheral blood mononuclear cells. Three low-grade glioma patients, fewer than 10 primary glioblastoma patients and three non-glioma patients contributing non-neoplastic brain tissue were included in the paired cohort. Each tissue-infiltrating repertoire was compared with the same patient's peripheral blood repertoire to measure divergence between tissue and blood T-cell populations.

In this sample, this clonotype turned up many times. Its target antigen remains unknown. Base qualities are missing; no much larger clone stands one base away. Overall study outcomes, separate from this receptor: VJ-independent divergence between tissue and blood was below expectation in non-neoplastic patients but above expectation in all gliomas, especially low-grade gliomas. Group comparisons rested on small numbers: three non-neoplastic, three low-grade glioma and eight glioblastoma patients. Very few CDR3 sequences were found to be shared between tissue and blood, and this scarcity was attributed to high CDR3 diversity and limited sampling.

CDR1 is given as MNHNS and CDR2 as SASEGT, both from the germline V gene. The CDR3 goes from the cysteine to the phenylalanine over 16 residues. The CDR3 DNA has 48 bases and is translated from base 1. At the junction V is shortened by 7 bases and J by 1 base, with 16 bases in between. The iRepertoire nested amplicon-rescue multiplex PCR (arm-PCR) platform was used to amplify TCR alpha and beta CDR3 regions from RNA. For one-step reverse transcription and amplification, roughly 90-400 ng of tissue mRNA or PBMC total RNA was used as input. Following bead purification, Illumina adapters were added by a secondary multiplex PCR, and libraries between 200 and 400 bp were gel-purified. Internal 6-nucleotide barcodes were carried by the libraries and were used for demultiplexing. The libraries were sequenced on an Illumina MiSeq using 2x220 or 2x250 nucleotide paired-end reads. Concerning the study's data processing: FLASH 1.2.11 was used to merge paired reads, and BWA-MEM then aligned the reads to the GRCh37 human genome before TRA and TRB reads were extracted. For V and J assignment, an IMGT-derived reference of cassette sequences and CDR3 motifs that included pseudogenes was used. Reads were translated in three frames, and productive CDR3s were defined as those with a C...FGXG motif and no stop codons. Unique combinations of V-J cassette pair and CDR3 amino acid sequence were defined as clonotypes. Reads were filtered by Hamming distance, thresholded by each sample's sequence error rate in mapped regions. Clones were called with MiXCR by TCRdb after fastp trimmed the public reads at Q25, and only in-frame beta chains were retained. For every CDR3 protein sequence, its rows merge into one entry that carries the most common genes and DNA. These V and J calls originate from TCRdb's pipeline instead of the authors' own analysis. A total of fewer than 110,000 distinct CDR3 sequences appear in this sample, 29% of them only once. Roughly 46% of the sample belongs to the ten largest clones.

The clonotype originates from a human donor with low-grade glioma or glioblastoma, undergoing nonglioma brain surgery, or in good health (not recorded which). Sequenced: glioma tissue, nonneoplastic brain tissue, or PBMCs (not recorded which). The rearranged segments are TRBV6-1 and TRBJ2-2; matching of 5 bases hints at TRBD2 as the D gene. CDR3 sequence: CASTKSRTGNTGELFF. The DNA is TGTGCCAGCACTAAGTCTAGGACTGGGAACACCGGGGAGCTGTTTTTT.